The 28 T cell receptor beta chains presented below share a single source sample, sequenced in a study of T cell repertoires in cytomegalovirus infection. TCRdb re-analysed the reads in MiXCR, keeping a single row per CDR3 protein. The repertoire holds 200,000 to 250,000 distinct CDR3 sequences, with approximately 13% as singletons. The specimen sequenced was PBMCs. The source of these receptors is a human donor in good health (CMV status not recorded). Some clones in this sample may be carry-over from other donors' samples.

Remarks on this clonotype: A read error may be the cause here, since a much bigger clone is one base away. The V and J genes are TRBV12-5 and TRBJ2-5; unclear D gene. Germline CDR1 and CDR2: LGHNT and FRNRAP. The CDR3 totals 13 residues. DNA for the CDR3: TGTGCTAGTGGTTCCGACCCGGAACCTCTCACGTTCTTC. Translating gives CASGSDPEPLTFF.

This clonotype was counted many times. The rearrangement joins TRBV5-1 to TRBJ2-3; no definite D call. The CDR3 runs to 14 residues. V lost 7 bases and J lost 3, with 15 bases in between. The germline gives CDR1 SGHRS, CDR2 YFSETQ. The CDR3 region is CASFTTGVTDTQYF. CDR3 DNA: TGCGCCAGCTTTACCACTGGGGTTACAGATACGCAGTATTTT. Looking up the rest from reference TRBV5-1 and TRBJ2-3 gives the full variable domain: KAGVTQTPRYLIKTRGQQVTLSCSPISGHRSVSWYQQTPGQGLQFLFEYFSETQRNKGNFPGRFSGRQFSNSRSEMNVSTLELGDSALYLCASFTTGVTDTQYFGPGTRLTVL.

This clonotype has a count of ten or more. V gene TRBV7-2 combines with J gene TRBJ2-7; no clear D. V was pared by 5 bases and J by 0 bases, with 14 bases between. This CDR3 is built from 15 residues. CDR1 and CDR2 (germline): SGHTA, FQGNSA. The CDR3 DNA sequence: TGTGCCAGCAGCCCACGCGGTGGTAGCTCCTACGAGCAGTACTTC. Its translation: CASSPRGGSSYEQYF. Looking up the rest from reference TRBV7-2 and TRBJ2-7 gives the full variable domain: GAGVSQSPSNKVTEKGKDVELRCDPISGHTALYWYRQSLGQGLEFLIYFQGNSAPDKSGLPSDRFSAERTGGSVSTLTIQRTQQEDSAVYLCASSPRGGSSYEQYFGPGTRLTVT.

The chain carries TRBV4-3 and TRBJ1-5; D ambiguous. The CDR3 runs 13 residues. Trimming removed 0 bases at V and 7 bases at J, with 7 bases between. The germline CDR1 and CDR2 sequences are LGHNA and YSLEER. CDR3: CASSQDMDQPQHF. The CDR3 region has the DNA TGCGCCAGCAGCCAAGATATGGACCAGCCCCAGCATTTT.

This clonotype was observed a few times. This chain joins TRBV19 and TRBJ2-1, with 7 positions matching TRBD2. V was pared by 3 bases and J by 8 bases, with 10 bases of the junction left unmatched. Germline V gene sequence: CDR1 LNHDA, CDR2 SQIVND (reference sequence). The CDR3 has 15 residues. CDR3 in amino acids: CASSILAALGDEQFF. In DNA form, the CDR3 reads TGTGCCAGTAGTATCCTAGCGGCCCTGGGAGATGAGCAGTTCTTC.

This chain links TRBV6-6 with TRBJ2-1; maybe TRBD1 (6 bases). The CDR3 consists of 21 residues. Germline CDR1 is MNHNY and CDR2 is SVGAGI (reference sequence). V was pared by 0 bases and J by 4 bases, with 28 bases between. CDR3 residues: CASSYSRSQGPRALSYNEQFF. In DNA, the CDR3 is TGTGCCAGCAGTTACTCTAGGAGCCAGGGGCCGCGCGCGTTATCTTACAATGAGCAGTTCTTC.

Points on this clonotype: This may be a read error: a much more frequent sequence differs by one nucleotide. The chain is built from TRBV11-1 and TRBJ1-2; D is ambiguous. Trimming pared 0 bases from V and 9 bases from J, leaving 8 bases between. Germline CDR1 and CDR2: SGHAT and FQDESV (reference sequence). The CDR3 covers 12 residues. The DNA for the CDR3 is TGTGCCAGCAGCTTAGCGGATGATAGCTACACCTTC. Protein sequence: CASSLADDSYTF. Looking up the rest from reference TRBV11-1 and TRBJ1-2 gives the full variable domain: EAEVAQSPRYKITEKSQAVAFWCDPISGHATLYWYRQILGQGPELLVQFQDESVVDDSQLPKDRFSAERLKGVDSTLKIQPAELGDSAMYLCASSLADDSYTFGSGTRLTVV.

In its sample, this clonotype was seen many times. The chain couples TRBV28 to TRBJ1-1; D possibly corresponds to TRBD1 (6 bases). The V gene's germline CDR1 is MDHEN and CDR2 SYDVKM. The CDR3 consists of 14 residues. Between the trimmed V and J ends, which lost 7 bases and 1 base, there was a span of 13 bases. Here the CDR3 reads CASTVRGQNTEAFF. The CDR3 region has the DNA TGTGCCAGCACCGTTAGGGGACAGAACACTGAAGCTTTCTTT.

This clonotype occurred many times. V gene TRBV5-1 combines with J gene TRBJ1-6; perhaps TRBD1 as D (6 bases). Germline CDR1 is SGHRS and CDR2 is YFSETQ. The V gene lost 0 bases and the J gene lost 10 bases, with 14 bases spanning the gap. The CDR3 covers 15 residues. CDR3 loop: CASSLAPGERSPLHF. The CDR3 bases are TGCGCCAGCAGCTTGGCCCCAGGGGAGCGGTCACCCCTCCACTTT.

Many counts were recorded for this clonotype. The CDR3 here is CASSLDSIHSGANVLTF. CDR3 DNA sequence: TGTGCCAGCAGCTTGGATAGCATTCACTCTGGGGCCAACGTCCTGACTTTC. This rearrangement joins TRBV7-2 to TRBJ2-6; the D is unclear. Germline-derived CDR1 and CDR2 are SGHTA and FQGNSA. V lost 3 bases and J 0 bases, leaving 12 bases between the germline ends. This CDR3 has 17 amino acids.

V usage is TRBV12-3 or TRBV12-4 and J usage is TRBJ2-3; the match to TRBD2 covers 8 bases. The ends lost 6 bases at V and 3 bases at J; junction bases unmatched: 2. The CDR3 extends over 13 amino acids. Written as DNA, the CDR3 is TGTGCCAGCAGCGCGGGGGGAACAGATACGCAGTATTTT. It encodes CASSAGGTDTQYF.

V is TRBV5-6 and J is TRBJ2-7, with 9 bases aligning to TRBD1. V was clipped by 3 bases and J by 0 bases; unmatched bases: 1. Germline CDR1 is SGHDT and CDR2 is YYEEEE. This CDR3 spans 14 amino acids. CDR3 coding DNA: TGTGCCAGCAGCTGGGGACAGGGCTCCTACGAGCAGTACTTC. As protein: CASSWGQGSYEQYF.

This clonotype was seen repeatedly, ten times or more. V usage is TRBV7-2 and J usage is TRBJ1-2; a possible D gene is TRBD1 (5 bases). CDR1 and CDR2 (germline): SGHTA, FQGNSA. The ends were cut back, 2 bases at V and 8 bases at J, with 15 bases in the middle. The CDR3 covers 14 residues. DNA of the CDR3: TGTGCCAGCAGCTTAATGGCCAGGGAGGGAGGCTACACCTTC. Residues: CASSLMAREGGYTF. Using reference TRBV7-2 and TRBJ1-2 for the parts outside the CDR3, the full variable domain is GAGVSQSPSNKVTEKGKDVELRCDPISGHTALYWYRQSLGQGLEFLIYFQGNSAPDKSGLPSDRFSAERTGGSVSTLTIQRTQQEDSAVYLCASSLMAREGGYTFGSGTRLTVV.

The J gene is TRBJ2-4, the V gene TRBV20-1; 7 nucleotides line up with TRBD1. Germline values: CDR1 DFQATT, CDR2 SNEGSKA (reference sequence). This CDR3 contains 13 residues. Germline trimming cut 5 bases from V and 5 bases from J; bases unmatched to any gene: 6. CDR3 protein: CSAETGLENIQYF. The DNA of the CDR3 is TGCAGTGCTGAGACAGGGTTGGAAAACATTCAGTACTTC.

V gene TRBV5-6 combines with J gene TRBJ2-3, with D possibly matching TRBD1 (6 bases). Germline V gene sequence: CDR1 SGHDT, CDR2 YYEEEE. CDR3 length equals 12 residues. Trimming pared 4 bases from V and 5 bases from J, leaving 8 bases between. In DNA, the CDR3 is TGTGCCAGCAGCCGACAGGTAGATACGCAGTATTTT. It encodes CASSRQVDTQYF.

This clonotype has at least ten counts. The chain couples TRBV7-3 to TRBJ2-7; 14 bases are shared with TRBD2. In germline, CDR1 is SGHTA, CDR2 FQGTGA. This CDR3 comprises 15 residues. Losses at the gene ends were 5 bases for V and 6 bases for J; bases not matched to a gene: 6. The CDR3, as DNA: TGTGCCAGCAGCCCGGGACTAGCGGGAGACCCCGAGCAGTACTTC. Translated, it gives CASSPGLAGDPEQYF.

This clonotype appeared many times. The CDR3 loop is CASSPGTAPYSYEQYF. The CDR3 DNA follows: TGTGCCAGCAGCCCCGGGACTGCTCCCTACTCCTACGAGCAGTACTTC. This rearrangement joins TRBV7-9 to TRBJ2-7; possible D gene TRBD2, 6 bases. This CDR3 region has 16 residues. CDR1 is SEHNR, CDR2 FQNEAQ, per germline (reference sequence). V gave up 5 bases and J gave up 0 bases, with 17 bases separating them.

In the case of this clonotype: The CDR3 carries no conserved terminal phenylalanine or tryptophan, so it likely arises from a read error. This sequence joins TRBV19 and TRBJ2-1; perhaps D is TRBD1 or TRBD2 (6 bases each). The CDR3 is made up of 17 amino acids. Germline V gene sequence: CDR1 LNHDA, CDR2 SQIVND (reference sequence). The V gene lost 7 bases and the J gene lost 7 bases, with 26 bases spanning the gap. The CDR3, as DNA: TGTGCCAGTAAGGTTGGGTCCGGGAGAGCGAGGGGGAATGAGCAGTTCTTA. Protein: CASKVGSGRARGNEQFL.

There are many counts of this clonotype. The J gene is TRBJ2-5, the V gene TRBV7-2; either TRBD1 or TRBD2 may fit D (5 bases each). Germline-derived CDR1 and CDR2 are SGHTA and FQGNSA. V lost 0 bases, J lost 5 bases, and 10 bases lay in between. The CDR3 has 14 residues. The CDR3 bases are TGTGCCAGCAGCTTAGCGAGGGGCGGGGAGACCCAGTACTTC. Its translation: CASSLARGGETQYF.

Concerning this clonotype: One base away lies a much larger clone, so this may be a sequencing read error. V gene TRBV6-8 combines with J gene TRBJ2-3; no clear D gene. CDR3 length: 13 amino acids. The V gene's germline CDR1 is MNHGY and CDR2 SAAAGT. For the CDR3, the DNA is TGTGCCAGCGGTTATTCGCTGGGATATACGCAGTATTTT. It is translated as CASGYSLGYTQYF.

Here the CDR3 DNA reads TGTGCCAGCTCTCCAGCCCCTGACAGGAAGCAAGAGACCCAGTACTTC. Amino acids: CASSPAPDRKQETQYF. The J gene is TRBJ2-5, the V gene TRBV6-6; D is possibly TRBD1 (6 bases). The V gene lost 8 bases and the J gene lost 2 bases, with 21 bases spanning the gap. CDR3 size: 16 residues. In germline, CDR1 is MNHNY, CDR2 SVGAGI (reference sequence).

The chain employs TRBV14 and TRBJ2-1; D may match TRBD1 or TRBD2 (5 bases each). Trimming stripped 0 bases from V and 9 bases from J, with 12 bases between. The CDR3 consists of 14 residues. Germline V lookup: CDR1 SGHDN, CDR2 FVKESK. In DNA form, the CDR3 reads TGTGCCAGCAGCCAAGAGTCCGGGACCGCTGAGCAGTTCTTC. Translated, it gives CASSQESGTAEQFF.

This clonotype was observed many times. V gene TRBV12-3 or TRBV12-4 combines with J gene TRBJ1-3, with TRBD1 matching 7 bases. The J segment lost 0 bases and the V segment lost 1 base, leaving 12 bases of the junction unmatched. The CDR3 loop spans 19 amino acids. The CDR3 coding sequence is TGTGCCAGCAGTTTAGGGCTAGGGACAGCCCGATACTCTGGAAACACCATATATTTT. Its translation is CASSLGLGTARYSGNTIYF.

This clonotype has a count of ten or more. The chain joins TRBV7-2 to TRBJ2-7; weak D call: TRBD1 (6 bases). The V gene's germline CDR1 is SGHTA and CDR2 FQGNSA. The CDR3 contains 12 residues. The V gene lost 6 bases and the J gene lost 5 bases, with 11 bases spanning the gap. This CDR3 reads CASRVQGHEQYF. CDR3 nucleotide sequence: TGTGCCAGCAGGGTACAGGGTCACGAGCAGTACTTC. Variable domain in full (rest from reference TRBV7-2 and TRBJ2-7): GAGVSQSPSNKVTEKGKDVELRCDPISGHTALYWYRQSLGQGLEFLIYFQGNSAPDKSGLPSDRFSAERTGGSVSTLTIQRTQQEDSAVYLCASRVQGHEQYFGPGTRLTVT.

Many counts were recorded for this clonotype. This chain uses TRBV5-1 with TRBJ2-7, with TRBD1 identical over 9 bases. The CDR3 has 14 amino acids. The germline V gene encodes CDR1 SGHRS and CDR2 YFSETQ. J gave up 3 bases and V 2 bases, and 3 bases lay outside the gene matches. In DNA form, the CDR3 reads TGCGCCAGCAGCTTCCGGGACAGGGACTACGAGCAGTACTTC. This gives the protein CASSFRDRDYEQYF.

V usage is TRBV24-1 and J usage is TRBJ2-2, with 7 bases aligning to TRBD1. The CDR3 runs to 15 residues. V shed 4 bases, J shed 6 bases, and the junction held 7 bases outside the gene matches. Germline CDR1 is KGHDR and CDR2 is SFDVKD. The CDR3 region is CATSEPGQKAGELFF. The CDR3 nucleotides are TGTGCCACCAGTGAACCGGGACAGAAGGCCGGGGAGCTGTTTTTT.

This clonotype was recorded many times. The chain employs TRBV7-2 and TRBJ1-3; D is possibly TRBD1 (6 bases). Germline-derived CDR1 and CDR2 are SGHTA and FQGNSA. Trimming stripped 7 bases from V and 2 bases from J, with 15 bases between. This CDR3 has 15 residues. The CDR3 sequence is CASTPSGATGNTIYF. The CDR3 DNA reads as TGTGCCAGCACCCCGTCGGGGGCTACTGGAAACACCATATATTTT.

This clonotype was detected many times. The genes are TRBV7-9 and TRBJ1-6, with unresolved D. The CDR3 sequence is 12 residues long. Germline loops: CDR1 SEHNR, CDR2 FQNEAQ (reference sequence). Between the trimmed V and J ends, which lost 5 bases and 10 bases, there was a span of 9 bases. The CDR3: CASSNQGSPLHF. The CDR3 nucleotides are TGTGCCAGCAGCAACCAAGGATCACCCCTCCACTTT.